The subject of this entry is one TCR beta chain. In this sample, this clonotype turned up a few times. The antigen this receptor binds is unknown. Base qualities are not at hand, and no much larger clone is one base apart. This sample stems from a study of T-cell memory formation after mild COVID-19 (TCRdb year 2021). Background on the whole study: TCR sequence clusters from the two donors were found to be largely donor specific. In two donors, T-cell clones that expanded and contracted after mild COVID-19 were followed by sequencing TCRalpha and TCRbeta repertoires longitudinally. Two young, previously healthy adult volunteers, one female and one male, were included in the cohort. The study at large found these results: Some responding clones were detected in pre-infection memory, which suggested that pre-existing cross-reactive memory T cells had joined the SARS-CoV-2 response. Contracting CD4+ clones were found mainly in CM and EM memory subsets, while CD8+ clones were enriched in EMRA. SARS-CoV-2 specificity was not confirmed for the second-wave clones peaking on day 37. The study included only a couple of mild cases, and larger cohorts that include severe cases with pre-infection samples were judged to be necessary. From day 15 to 85, contracting clones showed balanced CD4/CD8 phenotypes, whereas a second wave of clones that expanded from day 15 to 37 leaned towards CD4+.

Ficoll-Paque density gradient centrifugation was used to isolate PBMCs. From the cysteine up to the phenylalanine, the CDR3 has a length of 15 residues. Only the CDR3 portion is preserved as DNA: 45 bases, with reading frame beginning at the first base. From a lookup of the germline V gene (reference sequence), CDR1 and CDR2 are SEHNR and FQNEAQ. Germline trimming: 4 bases from V, 4 bases from J; junction bases outside gene matches: 3. Sequencing was carried out with an Illumina NovaSeq 6000. cDNA libraries for TCRalpha and TCRbeta were prepared by 5'RACE using constant-segment primers, with sample barcodes and unique molecular identifiers added. RNA was extracted from every sample with Trizol reagent. The libraries were amplified in two PCR steps, and the second step added a second sample barcode and Illumina TruSeq adapters. Sequencing of libraries was performed on an Illumina NovaSeq with 2 x 150 bp paired-end reads. Per the source publication's procedure: Demultiplexing of reads and collapsing into UMI-guided consensus sequences were performed with migec v1.2.7. Using mixcr v2.1.11, the UMI consensuses were aligned to TRA and TRB V and J templates and assembled into clonotypes. Clonotypes were classified as expanded or contracted when called significant by both edgeR and NoisET, with noise models trained on biological replicates. For edgeR calls, the thresholds were a false discovery rate-adjusted p below 0.01 and a log2 fold-change of 1. PCA with hierarchical clustering of max-normalized trajectories of the 1000 most abundant clonotypes was used as exploratory dynamics analysis. Separately sequenced CD4+ and CD8+ repertoires were used to assign a CD4 or CD8 phenotype to each responding clone. Through fastp at Q25 and MiXCR, TCRdb rebuilt clones from the public reads, retaining in-frame beta chains. One record per CDR3 amino acid sequence lists the most common genes and DNA. The V and J calls here are based on TCRdb, not the publication. The sample contains roughly 400,000 distinct CDR3 sequences, roughly a quarter of them found a single time. 8.5% to 9% of the sample rests with the top ten.

This clonotype originated in an adult woman who had mild COVID-19 (a few samples of this study predate the infection). The sample titles of this study are shuffled in the database, so cell type and time point are left out; the donor was told from shared clones. The rearrangement joined TRBV7-9 to TRBJ2-2; the central 10 bases match TRBD1. Sequences were obtained from PBMCs or a T cell subset sorted from them (not recorded which). The nucleotide sequence is given as TGTGCCAGCAGCTCCCGGGACAGGGGCACCGGGGAGCTGTTTTTT. It encodes CASSSRDRGTGELFF.